This T cell receptor (beta chain) stems from a study of cytomegalovirus exposure and HLA in healthy donors. Findings and limits, study-wide: As was reported, the classifier diagnosed cytomegalovirus status with high specificity and sensitivity. V segments that were indistinguishable, TRBV6-2 and TRBV6-3 among them, were omitted from analysis. Upon later analysis, TCR association rates were observed to vary by HLA locus, being highest for DRB1 and lowest for HLA-C.

Vbeta (60) and Jbeta (13) primers were used in the PCR. Generated by immunoSEQ multiplex PCR, the TCRdb table keeps only in-frame clones and is missing some. This table has 150,000 to 200,000 clones, approximately 80% appearing once. CDR3 length: 13 amino acids. CDR1 is GTSNPN, CDR2 SVGIG, per germline (reference sequence). Trimming removed 0 bases from V and 2 bases from J, with 8 bases in between. As concerns this clone: Its antigen is unidentified.

The V call is TRBV30, the J call TRBJ2-7; D gene uncertain. What was sequenced was PBMCs. This TCR was recovered from a young woman in good health and CMV-seronegative. CDR3 region: CAWSVNAAYEQYF. Here the CDR3 DNA reads TGTGCCTGGAGTGTTAACGCGGCCTACGAGCAGTACTTC.